This T cell receptor beta chain was identified during a study of CD8+ T cells in alopecia areata. Study results and limitations: TCR sharing was clearer in mice than between patients, perhaps partly owing to patient HLA diversity. Normal skin's resident alphabeta T cells are also sequenced in scalp samples. Normal scalp showed lower clonality than lesional scalp, especially alopecia totalis/universalis.

CDR1 and CDR2 (germline): SEHNR, FQNEAQ (reference sequence). V shed 4 bases and J 10 bases; nucleotides not matched to a gene: 5. This CDR3 has 14 residues. PBMCs, the starting material, were the source of sorted CD4+ and CD8+ T cells. TCR sequencing used cDNA made by reverse transcription of extracted RNA. The repertoire was sequenced with immunoSEQ multiplex PCR; TCRdb's copy has only in-frame clones and lacks some. The data contain over 150,000 clones, more than 55% of them singletons. On this clone: Its antigen remains unidentified.

The genes are TRBV7-9 and TRBJ1-6; TRBD1 matches 9 bases. Sequences were obtained from CD8+ T cells sorted from blood. The sequence came from a human donor in good health. CDR3 sequence reads: CASSSGQGDSPLHF. CDR3 nucleotides: TGTGCCAGCAGCTCGGGACAGGGAGACTCACCCCTCCACTTT. Looking up the rest from reference TRBV7-9 and TRBJ1-6 gives the full variable domain: DTGVSQNPRHKITKRGQNVTFRCDPISEHNRLYWYRQTLGQGPEFLTYFQNEAQLEKSRLLSDRFSAERPKGSFSTLEIQRTEQGDSAMYLCASSSGQGDSPLHFGNGTRLTVT.